The clone carrying this TCR beta chain was recorded once. The antigen is undetermined. The source of the sample is a study of PD-L1 blockade in urothelial cancer. Study details: After treatment start, blood was analyzed at 3 weeks (second dose) and at 6 weeks. The median number of T cells present in blood samples was 141,255.

The V end was cut by 6 bases, the J end by 6 bases, with 21 bases between. The germline gives CDR1 LNHDA, CDR2 SQIVND (reference sequence). The CDR3 spans 15 residues. The time point denotes: peripheral blood 6 weeks after treatment start. The data were produced by immunoSEQ multiplex PCR, yet TCRdb's version contains in-frame clones alone and is incomplete. The sample lists about 36,000 clones, about 80% seen once, with roughly a tenth in the top ten. General study points: At the 3-week point, tumor-associated blood clones expanded more in durable-benefit patients.

The gene calls are TRBV19 and TRBJ2-7, with D unresolved. This receptor was taken from a man aged 35 to 55 with urothelial cancer. The input for sequencing was PBMCs, taken around atezolizumab (anti-PD-L1) treatment. The CDR3 sequence is CASSTLPLGSGEQYF. CDR3 DNA: TGTGCCAGTAGCACACTCCCACTGGGTTCGGGCGAGCAGTACTTC.